The TCR beta chain described here comes from a study of blood T cell repertoires in COVID-19. At the level of the study: Sites in the United States, Italy and Spain provided acute and convalescent COVID-19 samples.

This CDR3 spans 15 amino acids. Trimming at V came to 6 bases and at J to 4 bases, leaving 9 bases not matched to a gene. Germline CDR1 reads LGHNT; CDR2 reads FRNRAP. Generated by immunoSEQ multiplex PCR, the TCRdb table keeps only in-frame clones and is missing some. The profile shows about 480,000 clones, 89% of them singletons. This sequence joins TRBV12-5 and TRBJ2-1; 7 bases line up with TRBD2. The receptor was derived from a man aged 18 to 30 with COVID-19, enrolled during active disease. The sample comprised peripheral blood. In DNA form, the CDR3 reads TGTGCTAGTGGCCCCGTCAGCGGGGATTACAATGAGCAGTTCTTC. It specifies CASGPVSGDYNEQFF.